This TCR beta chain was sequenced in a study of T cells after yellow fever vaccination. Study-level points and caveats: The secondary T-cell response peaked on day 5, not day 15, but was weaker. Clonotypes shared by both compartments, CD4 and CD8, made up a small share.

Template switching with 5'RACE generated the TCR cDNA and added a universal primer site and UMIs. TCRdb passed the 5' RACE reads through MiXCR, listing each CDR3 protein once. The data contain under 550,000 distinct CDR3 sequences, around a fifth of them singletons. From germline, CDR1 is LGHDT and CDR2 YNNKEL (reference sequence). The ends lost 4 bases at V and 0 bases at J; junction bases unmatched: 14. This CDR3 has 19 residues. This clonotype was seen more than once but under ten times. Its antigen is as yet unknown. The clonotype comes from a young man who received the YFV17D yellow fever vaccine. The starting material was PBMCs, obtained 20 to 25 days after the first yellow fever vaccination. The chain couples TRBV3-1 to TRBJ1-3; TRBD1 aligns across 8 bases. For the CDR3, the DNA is TGTGCCAGCAGCCCCCGGGACAGGCAGGGCGAGAGCTCTGGAAACACCATATATTTT. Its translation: CASSPRDRQGESSGNTIYF. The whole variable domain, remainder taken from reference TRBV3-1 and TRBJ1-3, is DTAVSQTPKYLVTQMGNDKSIKCEQNLGHDTMYWYKQDSKKFLKIMFSYNNKELIINETVPNRFSPKSPDKAHLNLHINSLELGDSAVYFCASSPRDRQGESSGNTIYFGEGSWLTVV.